These 15 T cell receptor beta chains originate from one sample sequenced in a study of immune evolution from preneoplasia to lung adenocarcinoma. Repertoires were generated with immunoSEQ multiplex PCR, while TCRdb's copy carries only in-frame clones and drops some. The top ten clones hold approximately 3.6% of a sample with some 6,500 clones, around 85% of them seen once. Sequenced sample: FFPE invasive lung adenocarcinoma tissue. The receptors were gathered from a person between 55 and 69 years old with lung adenocarcinoma.

CDR3 amino acids: CASSFQRQALKPYGYTF. The DNA for the CDR3 is TGTGCCAGCAGCTTCCAGAGACAGGCCCTCAAGCCCTATGGCTACACCTTC. J is TRBJ1-2 and V is TRBV7-2; possible D gene TRBD1, 6 bases. The germline gives CDR1 SGHTA, CDR2 FQGNSA. The CDR3 is made up of 17 amino acids. Trimming removed 3 bases at V and 4 bases at J, with 21 bases between.

The chain links TRBV11-3 to TRBJ2-5; D unclear. Per the germline V gene, CDR1 is SGHNT and CDR2 is YENEEA. V dropped 5 bases and J dropped 5 bases, with 12 bases sitting between them. The CDR3 has 13 amino acids. CDR3 in amino acids: CASSKTLGETQYF. The CDR3 DNA reads TGTGCCAGCAGCAAGACACTCGGGGAGACCCAGTACTTC.

This sequence joins TRBV7-2 and TRBJ2-7; D not certain. V was clipped by 5 bases and J by 5 bases, with 16 bases between them. The germline V gene has CDR1 SGHTA and CDR2 FQGNSA. There are 14 residues in the CDR3. The chain's CDR3 is CASSDRTAYDEQYF. The CDR3 coding sequence is TGTGCCAGCAGCGATCGGACGGCGTACGACGAGCAGTACTTC.

The J gene is TRBJ2-3, the V gene TRBV4-1, with 12 bases fitting TRBD2. The germline gives CDR1 MGHRA, CDR2 YSYEKL. The CDR3 is 18 residues long. V lost 1 base to trimming and J lost 3 bases; unmatched junction nucleotides: 8. The CDR3 is CASSQAPPTSGSTDTQYF. CDR3 in DNA: TGCGCCAGCAGCCAAGCTCCCCCGACTAGCGGGAGTACAGATACGCAGTATTTT.

The chain joins TRBV19 to TRBJ2-7; D might be TRBD1 or TRBD2, each matching 5 bases. With 5 bases removed from V and 0 bases from J, the gap between germline ends came to 11 bases. CDR3 length: 14 residues. Germline values: CDR1 LNHDA, CDR2 SQIVND (reference sequence). The CDR3 DNA reads as TGTGCCAGTAGTGCCCGGGACGGCTCCTACGAGCAGTACTTC. Encoded protein: CASSARDGSYEQYF.

The chain uses TRBV6-1 and TRBJ1-5, with D unresolved. The CDR3 is 12 residues long. CDR1 is MNHNS, CDR2 SASEGT, per germline. The V end was cut by 6 bases, the J end by 3 bases, with 6 bases between. The CDR3 region has the DNA TGTGCCAGCAGGGAGCCCAATCAGCCCCAGCATTTT. Translation: CASREPNQPQHF.

This clone was seen more than once but under ten times. The chain recombines TRBV15 with TRBJ2-7; D is perhaps TRBD1 or TRBD2 (5 bases each). The germline V gene encodes CDR1 LNHNV and CDR2 YYDKDF (reference sequence). The CDR3 is 13 residues long. Trimming took 5 bases from V and 2 from J, leaving 10 bases between them. The CDR3, as DNA: TGTGCCACCAGCCGGGGACGGACCTACGAGCAGTACTTC. Protein sequence: CATSRGRTYEQYF.

The chain uses TRBV6-5 and TRBJ2-2; 8 bases line up with TRBD1. The CDR3 totals 14 residues. Germline V gene sequence: CDR1 MNHEY, CDR2 SVGAGI. J lost 5 bases, V lost 6 bases, and 5 bases had no gene match. CDR3 sequence: CASRRQGSTGELFF. The CDR3 coding sequence is TGTGCCAGCAGGCGACAGGGGTCAACCGGGGAGCTGTTTTTT.

The chain joins TRBV6-6 to TRBJ2-5; TRBD1 might be the D (6 bases). In germline, CDR1 is MNHNY, CDR2 SVGAGI (reference sequence). V lost 5 bases and J lost 2, with 6 bases in between. The CDR3 contains 12 residues. CDR3 sequence (DNA): TGTGCCAGCAGTCAGGGGCAAGAGACCCAGTACTTC. Translation: CASSQGQETQYF.

Remarks on this clone: Other DNA sequences in this sample translate to the same CDR3. V usage is TRBV18 and J usage is TRBJ1-5, with TRBD1 identical over 9 bases. The V and J ends lost 3 bases and 3 bases, in that order; junction bases with no gene match: 6. Germline CDR1 reads KGHSH; CDR2 reads LQKENI. The CDR3 totals 16 residues. The CDR3 spells CASSPGQGGLNQPQHF. In DNA form, the CDR3 reads TGTGCCAGCTCACCGGGACAGGGAGGACTCAATCAGCCCCAGCATTTT.

This chain uses TRBV7-8 with TRBJ1-5; unclear D gene. Trimming took off 0 bases at V and 3 bases at J, with 6 bases between the two ends. This CDR3 is 14 amino acids long. Germline V gene sequence: CDR1 SGHVS, CDR2 FQNEAQ. The CDR3: CASSLAGSNQPQHF. DNA of the CDR3: TGTGCCAGCAGCTTAGCGGGATCCAATCAGCCCCAGCATTTT. The complete variable domain, with remaining parts taken from reference TRBV7-8 and TRBJ1-5, reads GAGVSQSPRYKVAKRGQDVALRCDPISGHVSLFWYQQALGQGPEFLTYFQNEAQLDKSGLPSDRFFAERPEGSVSTLKIQRTQQEDSAVYLCASSLAGSNQPQHFGDGTRLSIL.

This clone was picked up one time. V gene TRBV6-5 combines with J gene TRBJ2-7, with 8 bases that match TRBD2. CDR1 is MNHEY, CDR2 SVGAGI, per germline. The CDR3 covers 14 residues. The V segment lost 6 bases and the J segment 7 bases; nucleotides outside the gene matches: 11. CDR3 protein: CASREWRTGGEQYF. CDR3 DNA sequence: TGTGCCAGCAGAGAGTGGCGGACGGGGGGGGAGCAGTACTTC.

This clone appeared a few times. J is TRBJ2-3 and V is TRBV7-3; D is unresolved. V lost 2 bases and J lost 2, with 8 bases in between. CDR3 size: 14 residues. Germline values: CDR1 SGHTA, CDR2 FQGTGA. The CDR3 reads CASSLDVNTDTQYF. Written as DNA, the CDR3 is TGTGCCAGCAGCTTAGACGTGAACACAGATACGCAGTATTTT.

V is TRBV10-1 and J is TRBJ1-5; tentatively, D is TRBD1 (6 bases). The CDR3 totals 12 residues. V gave up 8 bases and J gave up 7 bases, with 12 bases separating them. Germline V gene sequence: CDR1 WNHNN, CDR2 SYGVQD (reference sequence). CDR3 sequence reads: CASPGQKQPQHF. In DNA, the CDR3 is TGCGCCAGCCCCGGACAGAAACAGCCCCAGCATTTT.

The chain combines TRBV28 with TRBJ1-5; D gene unclear. V was pared by 10 bases and J by 0 bases, with 13 bases between. CDR3 length: 14 amino acids. From germline, CDR1 is MDHEN and CDR2 SYDVKM. CDR3 in amino acids: CATQQVNSNQPQHF. Written as DNA, the CDR3 is TGTGCCACCCAGCAGGTCAATAGCAATCAGCCCCAGCATTTT.